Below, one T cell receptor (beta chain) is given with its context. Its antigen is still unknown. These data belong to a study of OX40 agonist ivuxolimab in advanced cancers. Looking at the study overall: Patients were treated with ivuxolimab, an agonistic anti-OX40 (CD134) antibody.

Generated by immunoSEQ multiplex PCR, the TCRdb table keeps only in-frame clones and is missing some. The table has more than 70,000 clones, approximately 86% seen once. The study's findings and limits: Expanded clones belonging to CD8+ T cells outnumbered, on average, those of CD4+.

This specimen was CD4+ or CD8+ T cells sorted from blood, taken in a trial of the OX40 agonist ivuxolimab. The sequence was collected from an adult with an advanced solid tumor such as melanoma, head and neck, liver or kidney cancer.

Here the CDR3 reads CASSHLGHPRPYNEQFF. The CDR3 DNA follows: TGCGCCAGCAGCCACCTTGGACACCCACGCCCTTACAATGAGCAGTTCTTC. This chain uses TRBV4-1 with TRBJ2-1, with TRBD1 as a possible D gene (5 bases). The CDR3 extends over 17 amino acids. V was pared by 3 bases and J by 4 bases, with 19 bases between. Germline loops: CDR1 MGHRA, CDR2 YSYEKL.